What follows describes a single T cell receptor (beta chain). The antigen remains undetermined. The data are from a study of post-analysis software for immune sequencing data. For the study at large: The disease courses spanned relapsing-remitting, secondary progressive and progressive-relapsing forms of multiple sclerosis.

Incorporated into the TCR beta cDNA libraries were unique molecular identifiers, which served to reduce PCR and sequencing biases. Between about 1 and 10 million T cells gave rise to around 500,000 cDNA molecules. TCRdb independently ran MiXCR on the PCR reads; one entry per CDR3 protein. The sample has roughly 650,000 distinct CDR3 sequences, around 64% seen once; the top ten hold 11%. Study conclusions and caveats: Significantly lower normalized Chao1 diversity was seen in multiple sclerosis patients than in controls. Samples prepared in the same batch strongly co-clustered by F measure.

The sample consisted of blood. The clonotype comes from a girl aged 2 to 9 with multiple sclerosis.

The CDR3 loop is CASGRVPDTQYF. DNA for the CDR3: TGTGCCAGTGGACGGGTCCCAGATACGCAGTATTTT. V is TRBV19 and J is TRBJ2-3; D uncertain. With 8 bases removed from V and 4 bases from J, the gap between germline ends came to 10 bases. The CDR3 sequence is 12 residues long. Germline V gene sequence: CDR1 LNHDA, CDR2 SQIVND (reference sequence).